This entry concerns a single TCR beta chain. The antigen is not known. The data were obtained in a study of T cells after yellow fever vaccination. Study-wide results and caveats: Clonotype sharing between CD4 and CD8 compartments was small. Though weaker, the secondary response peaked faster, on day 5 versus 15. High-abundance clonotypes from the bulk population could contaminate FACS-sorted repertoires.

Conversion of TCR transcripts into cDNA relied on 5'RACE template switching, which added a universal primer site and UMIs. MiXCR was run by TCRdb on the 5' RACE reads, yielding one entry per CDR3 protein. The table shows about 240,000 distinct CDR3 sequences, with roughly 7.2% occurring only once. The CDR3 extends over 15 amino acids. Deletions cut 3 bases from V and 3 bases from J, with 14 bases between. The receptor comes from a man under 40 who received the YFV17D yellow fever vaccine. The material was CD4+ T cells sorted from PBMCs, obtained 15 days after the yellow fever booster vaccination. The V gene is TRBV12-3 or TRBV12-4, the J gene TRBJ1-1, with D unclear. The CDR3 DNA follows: TGTGCCAGCAGTTTTGGTTCCCGCCGGGACACTGAAGCTTTCTTT. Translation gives CASSFGSRRDTEAFF.